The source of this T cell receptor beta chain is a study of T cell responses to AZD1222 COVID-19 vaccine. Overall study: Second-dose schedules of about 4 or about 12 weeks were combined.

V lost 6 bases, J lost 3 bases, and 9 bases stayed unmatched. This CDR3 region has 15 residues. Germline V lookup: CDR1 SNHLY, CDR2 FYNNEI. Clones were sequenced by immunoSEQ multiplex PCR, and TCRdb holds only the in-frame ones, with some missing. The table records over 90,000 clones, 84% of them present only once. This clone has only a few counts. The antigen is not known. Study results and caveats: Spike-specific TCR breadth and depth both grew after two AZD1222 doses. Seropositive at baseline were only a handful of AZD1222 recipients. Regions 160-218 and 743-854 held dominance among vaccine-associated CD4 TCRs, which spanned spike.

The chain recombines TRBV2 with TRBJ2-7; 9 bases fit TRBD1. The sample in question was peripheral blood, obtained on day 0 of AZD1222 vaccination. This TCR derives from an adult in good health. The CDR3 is CASSKQGAHVYEQYF. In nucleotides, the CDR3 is TGTGCCAGCAGCAAACAGGGGGCCCACGTCTACGAGCAGTACTTC.